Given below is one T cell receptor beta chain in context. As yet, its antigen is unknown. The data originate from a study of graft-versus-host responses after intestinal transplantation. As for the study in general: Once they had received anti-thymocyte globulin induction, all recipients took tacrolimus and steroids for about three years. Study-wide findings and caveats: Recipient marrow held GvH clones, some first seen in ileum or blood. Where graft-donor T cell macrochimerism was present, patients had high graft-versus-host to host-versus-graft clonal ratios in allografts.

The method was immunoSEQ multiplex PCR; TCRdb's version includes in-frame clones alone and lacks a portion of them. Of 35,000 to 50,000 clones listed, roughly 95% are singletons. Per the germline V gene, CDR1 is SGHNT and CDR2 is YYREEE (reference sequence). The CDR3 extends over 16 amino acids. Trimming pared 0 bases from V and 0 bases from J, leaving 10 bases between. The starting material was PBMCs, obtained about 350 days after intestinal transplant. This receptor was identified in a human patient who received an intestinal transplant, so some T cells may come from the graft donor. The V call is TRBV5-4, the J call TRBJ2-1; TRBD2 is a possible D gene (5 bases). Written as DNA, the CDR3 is TGTGCCAGCAGCTTGGATGGACTGAGCTCCTACAATGAGCAGTTCTTC. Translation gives CASSLDGLSSYNEQFF.